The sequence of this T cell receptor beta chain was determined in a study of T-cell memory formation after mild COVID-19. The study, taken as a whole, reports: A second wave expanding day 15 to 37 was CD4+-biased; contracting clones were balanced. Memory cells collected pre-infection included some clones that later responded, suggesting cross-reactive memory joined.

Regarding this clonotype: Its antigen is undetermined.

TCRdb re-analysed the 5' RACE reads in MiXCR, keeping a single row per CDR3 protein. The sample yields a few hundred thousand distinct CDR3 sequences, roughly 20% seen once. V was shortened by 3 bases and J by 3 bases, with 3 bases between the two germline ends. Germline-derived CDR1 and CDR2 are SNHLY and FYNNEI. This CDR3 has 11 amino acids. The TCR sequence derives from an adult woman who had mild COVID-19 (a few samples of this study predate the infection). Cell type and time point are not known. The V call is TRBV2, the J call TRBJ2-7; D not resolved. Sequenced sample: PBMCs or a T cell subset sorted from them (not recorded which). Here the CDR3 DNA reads TGTGCCAGCAGTGACAACTACGAGCAGTACTTC. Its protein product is CASSDNYEQYF.